This TCR beta chain was documented in a study of T cells in Graves' hyperthyroidism and ophthalmopathy (dated by TCRdb to 2018 to 2020). The study in broad terms: Peripheral blood samples were taken at the time of initial diagnosis, prior to any treatment. To identify TCR V-J signatures that set the groups apart, the researchers used a discovery cohort of 100 patients, made up of around 42 with Graves' ophthalmopathy and about 59 with stable Graves' hyperthyroidism. Whether ophthalmopathy could be predicted prospectively was tested in an independent validation cohort made up of 18 to 20 hyperthyroidism patients plus 17 patients who later progressed to ophthalmopathy. The 95 to 100 discovery patients were randomly divided into training and test sets at a 7:3 ratio. The study also compared thyroid tissue and blood T-cell repertoires from five or six Graves' hyperthyroidism patients. Following sampling, methimazole starting at 30 mg daily was given to hyperthyroidism patients, and high-dose intravenous methylprednisolone was given to ophthalmopathy patients. The paper reports TCR Vbeta CDR3 sequencing of over 130 peripheral blood samples: around 41 ophthalmopathy, about 75 hyperthyroidism and around 17 progressor patients.

On the study overall, not on this receptor specifically: In validation, progression to ophthalmopathy was predicted by the model with more than 65% sensitivity and roughly 76% specificity, a median of 6.5 months before onset. Sample size was not statistically predetermined, and blinding of investigators to group allocation was not performed. Most expanded thyroid clonotypes (frequency above 0.001) were also detected in blood, a finding suggesting that blood repertoires may reflect thyroid immune responses. Ophthalmopathy was separated from stable hyperthyroidism by a 13 V-J signature model, with roughly 88% sensitivity and around 81% specificity obtained in cross-validation and 80%/75% obtained in testing.

TCR beta CDR3 regions were amplified from RNA transcripts. A first-round RT-PCR of the TCR CDR3 used the HTBI primer set with the Qiagen OneStep RT-PCR kit. The libraries were constructed in a second round of multiplex PCR and then size-selected and purified. Libraries were sequenced paired-end with 100 bp reads on an Illumina HiSeq2000. In the original analysis: SOAPnuke was used to process the raw data, with reads discarded if the reads contained adapters or uncalled bases, had a mean Phred below 15, or lacked an exact constant-primer or identifier match. High-quality paired reads were merged using COPE v1.2.5, and each unique nucleotide sequence was defined as a clonotype. MiTCR v1.1 was used to align clonotypes to the IMGT TRBV, TRBD and TRBJ reference segments. The analysis was restricted to V-J combinations with a frequency above 0.0001, which together covered 99.2% of the repertoires. A TCS score was defined as the ratio between F50 (clonal expansion) and ExV (chaos), using BLOSUM62-based TCRdist between CDR3 peptides within each V-J. Welch's t-statistics and random forest reduced around 510 V-J features to roughly 13, which were used in a naive Bayes classifier (R e1071). TCRdb trimmed the raw reads at Q25, called clones with MiXCR and kept productive beta chains. Rows matching on CDR3 protein sequence are summarized as one entry with the most common DNA and genes. The V and J calls and clone size come from TCRdb's table, not from the authors' own analysis. This sample gives fewer than 700,000 distinct CDR3 sequences in total; roughly 17% of them show up just once. The biggest ten clones account for 15% to 20% of the sample.

This clonotype was counted many times. There is no known antigen for this receptor. No much larger clone exists at a distance of one base, and base qualities are not known. Moderately to severely active disease, a Clinical Activity Score of at least 3, a NOSPECS grade of at least 4, and a duration under 3 months were present in ophthalmopathy patients. Exclusion was applied to patients with uncontrolled infections, other autoimmune diseases, pregnancy or lactation. Diagnoses were based on clinical symptoms, serum thyroxine and TRAb, thyroid ultrasound and orbital computed tomography. Ficoll-Paque density gradient centrifugation was used to isolate PBMCs from around 10 ml of fresh peripheral blood. Total RNA was extracted using Trizol reagent, and RNA quality was assessed on an Agilent 2100 Bioanalyzer. CDR1 and CDR2, looked up from the germline V gene (reference sequence), are MNHEY and SMNVEV. The CDR3 numbers 16 residues from cysteine through phenylalanine. Here the CDR3 DNA is all that survives: 48 bases in frame from base 1. V lost 3 bases and J lost 10 bases, and the count of bases not matched to a germline gene is 15.

The sequencing sample was made of blood. This sequence originates from a woman between 18 and 29 years old with Graves' ophthalmopathy. The chain is made from TRBV27 and TRBJ1-2; 9 central bases correspond to TRBD1. The CDR3 sequence is CASSFEWDREAGVYTF. The nucleotide sequence reads as follows: TGTGCCAGCAGTTTTGAGTGGGACAGGGAGGCGGGTGTCTACACCTTC.